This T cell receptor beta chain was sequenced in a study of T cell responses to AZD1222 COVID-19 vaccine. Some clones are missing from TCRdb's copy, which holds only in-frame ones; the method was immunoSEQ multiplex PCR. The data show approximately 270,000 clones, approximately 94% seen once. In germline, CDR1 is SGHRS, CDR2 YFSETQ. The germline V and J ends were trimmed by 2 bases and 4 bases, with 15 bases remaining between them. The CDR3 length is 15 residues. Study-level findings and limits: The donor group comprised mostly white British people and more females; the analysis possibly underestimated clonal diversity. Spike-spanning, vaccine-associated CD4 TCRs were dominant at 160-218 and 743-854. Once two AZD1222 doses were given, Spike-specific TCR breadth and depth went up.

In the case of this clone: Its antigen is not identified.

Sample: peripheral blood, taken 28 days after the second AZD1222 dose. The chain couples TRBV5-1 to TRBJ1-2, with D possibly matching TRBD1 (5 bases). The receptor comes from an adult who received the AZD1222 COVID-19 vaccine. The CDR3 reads CASSFNNRDSYGYTF. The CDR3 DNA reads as TGCGCCAGCAGCTTTAATAACCGCGACAGCTATGGCTACACCTTC.